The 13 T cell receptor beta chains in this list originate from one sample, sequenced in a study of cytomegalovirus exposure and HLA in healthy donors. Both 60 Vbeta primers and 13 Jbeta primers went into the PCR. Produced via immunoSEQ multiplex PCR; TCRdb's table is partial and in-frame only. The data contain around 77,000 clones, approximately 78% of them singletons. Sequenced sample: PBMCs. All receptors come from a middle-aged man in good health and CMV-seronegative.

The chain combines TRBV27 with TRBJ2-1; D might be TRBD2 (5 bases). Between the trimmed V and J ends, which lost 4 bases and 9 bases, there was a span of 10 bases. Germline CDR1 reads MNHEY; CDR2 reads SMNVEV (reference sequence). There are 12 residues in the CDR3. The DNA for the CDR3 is TGTGCCAGCAGTTCCGAGGGCCCTGAGCAGTTCTTC. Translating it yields CASSSEGPEQFF.

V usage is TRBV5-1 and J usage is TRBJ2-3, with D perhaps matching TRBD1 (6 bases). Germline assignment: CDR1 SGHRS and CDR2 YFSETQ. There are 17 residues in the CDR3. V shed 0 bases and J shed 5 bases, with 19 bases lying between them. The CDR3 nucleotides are TGCGCCAGCAGCTTGGCCCCGACAGGTACGACCTTAGATACGCAGTATTTT. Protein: CASSLAPTGTTLDTQYF.

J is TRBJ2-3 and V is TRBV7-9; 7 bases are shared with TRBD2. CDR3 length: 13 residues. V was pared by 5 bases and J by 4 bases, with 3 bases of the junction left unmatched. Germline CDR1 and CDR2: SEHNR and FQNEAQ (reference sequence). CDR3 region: CASSERGSDTQYF. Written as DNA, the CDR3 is TGTGCCAGCAGCGAGCGGGGTTCAGATACGCAGTATTTT.

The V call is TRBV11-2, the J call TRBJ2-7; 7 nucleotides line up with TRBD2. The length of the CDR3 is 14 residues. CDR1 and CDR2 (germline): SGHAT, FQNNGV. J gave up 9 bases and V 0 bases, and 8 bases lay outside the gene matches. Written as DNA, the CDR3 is TGTGCCAGCAGCTTAGATTCGGGGACTACGAGGCAGTACTTC. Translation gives CASSLDSGTTRQYF.

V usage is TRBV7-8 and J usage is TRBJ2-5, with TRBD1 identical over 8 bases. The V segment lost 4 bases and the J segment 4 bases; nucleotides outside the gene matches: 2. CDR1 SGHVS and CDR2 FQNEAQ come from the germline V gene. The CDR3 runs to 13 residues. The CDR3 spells CASSWTGRETQYF. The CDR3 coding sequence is TGTGCCAGCAGCTGGACAGGGCGAGAGACCCAGTACTTC.

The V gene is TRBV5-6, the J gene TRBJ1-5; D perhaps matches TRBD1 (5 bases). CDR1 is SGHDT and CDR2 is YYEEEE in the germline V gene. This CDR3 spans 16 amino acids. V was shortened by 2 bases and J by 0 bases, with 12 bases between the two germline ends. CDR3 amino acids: CASSFGPRASNQPQHF. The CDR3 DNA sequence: TGTGCCAGCAGCTTTGGTCCCAGGGCTAGCAATCAGCCCCAGCATTTT.

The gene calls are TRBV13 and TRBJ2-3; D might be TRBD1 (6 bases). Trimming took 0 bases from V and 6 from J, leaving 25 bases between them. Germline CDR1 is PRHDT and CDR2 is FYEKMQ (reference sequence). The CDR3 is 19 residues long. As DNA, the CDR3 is TGTGCCAGCAGCTTAGGGCGCCTTCTTCTCCAGGGGCGTTCGGATACGCAGTATTTT. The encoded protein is CASSLGRLLLQGRSDTQYF.

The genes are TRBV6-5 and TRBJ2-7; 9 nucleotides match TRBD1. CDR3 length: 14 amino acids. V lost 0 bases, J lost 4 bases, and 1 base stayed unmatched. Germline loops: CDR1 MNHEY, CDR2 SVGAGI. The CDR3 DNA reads TGTGCCAGCAGTTACTCCGGGACAGGGTACGAGCAGTACTTC. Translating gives CASSYSGTGYEQYF.

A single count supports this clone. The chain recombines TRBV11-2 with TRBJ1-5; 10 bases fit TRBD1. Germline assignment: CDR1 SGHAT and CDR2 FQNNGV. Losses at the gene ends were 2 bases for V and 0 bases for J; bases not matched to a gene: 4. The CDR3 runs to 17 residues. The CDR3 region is CASSLLGTGVSNQPQHF. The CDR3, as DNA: TGTGCCAGCAGCTTACTTGGGACAGGGGTTAGCAATCAGCCCCAGCATTTT.

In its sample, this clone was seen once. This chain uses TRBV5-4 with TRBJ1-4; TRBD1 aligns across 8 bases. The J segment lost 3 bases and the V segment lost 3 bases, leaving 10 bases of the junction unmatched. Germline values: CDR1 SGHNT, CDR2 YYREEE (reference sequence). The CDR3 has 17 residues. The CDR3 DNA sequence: TGTGCCAGCAGCTCCGGGACAGGCTTACCGCCTAATGAAAAACTGTTTTTT. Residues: CASSSGTGLPPNEKLFF.

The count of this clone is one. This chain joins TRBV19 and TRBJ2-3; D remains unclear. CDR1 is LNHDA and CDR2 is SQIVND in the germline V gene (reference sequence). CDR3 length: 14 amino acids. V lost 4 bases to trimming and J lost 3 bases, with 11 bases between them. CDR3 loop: CASSTSPGTDTQYF. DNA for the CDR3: TGTGCCAGTAGTACATCCCCAGGTACAGATACGCAGTATTTT. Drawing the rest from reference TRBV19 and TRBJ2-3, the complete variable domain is DGGITQSPKYLFRKEGQNVTLSCEQNLNHDAMYWYRQDPGQGLRLIYYSQIVNDFQKGDIAEGYSVSREKKESFPLTVTSAQKNPTAFYLCASSTSPGTDTQYFGPGTRLTVL.

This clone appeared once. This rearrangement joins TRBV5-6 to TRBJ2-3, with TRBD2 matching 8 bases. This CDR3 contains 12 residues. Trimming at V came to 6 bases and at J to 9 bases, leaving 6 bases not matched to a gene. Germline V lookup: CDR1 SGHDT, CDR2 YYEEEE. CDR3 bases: TGTGCCAGCACGGGGGGGCCGGGAACGCAGTATTTT. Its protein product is CASTGGPGTQYF.

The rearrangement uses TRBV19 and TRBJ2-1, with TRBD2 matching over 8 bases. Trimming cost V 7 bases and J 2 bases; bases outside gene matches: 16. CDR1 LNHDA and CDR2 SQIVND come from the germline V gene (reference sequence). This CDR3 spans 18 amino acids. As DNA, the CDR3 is TGTGCCAGTATGAAGGATTTATGGCGGGGGGCTCCCTACAATGAGCAGTTCTTC. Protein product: CASMKDLWRGAPYNEQFF.